The rows below give T cell receptor beta chains drawn from one sample of a study of T cells in Graves' hyperthyroidism and ophthalmopathy. Using its own MiXCR run on the multiplex PCR reads, TCRdb lists one record per CDR3 protein. The table includes around 700,000 distinct CDR3 sequences, around a sixth detected once. The sequencing sample was made of blood. The receptors were gathered from a woman between 45 and 60 years old with Graves' hyperthyroidism that later progressed to Graves' ophthalmopathy. CDR3s include the opening cysteine and the closing phenylalanine or tryptophan. The order of the fields is clone size, D gene, J gene, V gene, CDR3 DNA, CDR3 protein. A D gene is named only where the DNA matches it firmly. A row's size may be missing; if present it is once, few, many or a size class.

clone_size: .
d_call: TRBD1
j_call: TRBJ2-1
v_call: TRBV12-5
cdr3_nt: TGTGCTAGTGGTTCACAGGGGGCACCCTACAATGAGCAGTTCTTC
cdr3_aa: CASGSQGAPYNEQFF

clone_size: .
d_call: TRBD1
j_call: TRBJ2-4
v_call: TRBV19
cdr3_nt: TGTGCCAGTAGTATCGCAACAGGGGGCCTGGTCAAAAACATTCAGTACTTC
cdr3_aa: CASSIATGGLVKNIQYF

clone_size: few
d_call: .
j_call: TRBJ1-5
v_call: TRBV27
cdr3_nt: TGTGCCAGCAAGCGGGGCAGTAGCAATCAGCCCCAGCATTTT
cdr3_aa: CASKRGSSNQPQHF

clone_size: few
d_call: TRBD1
j_call: TRBJ1-5
v_call: TRBV5-5
cdr3_nt: TGTGCCAGCAGCGTAACCGGGACAGGGGGCGGGCAGCCCCAGCATTTT
cdr3_aa: CASSVTGTGGGQPQHF

clone_size: .
d_call: TRBD1
j_call: TRBJ1-6
v_call: TRBV5-4
cdr3_nt: TGTGCCAGCAGCCCCCAAGAACAAAGACAGGGGTCACCCCTCCACTTT
cdr3_aa: CASSPQEQRQGSPLHF

clone_size: .
d_call: TRBD1
j_call: TRBJ1-1
v_call: TRBV7-9
cdr3_nt: TGTGCCAGCAGCCTCGGCTATCCAGGGGGAAGCACTGAAGCTTTCTTT
cdr3_aa: CASSLGYPGGSTEAFF

clone_size: many
d_call: TRBD1
j_call: TRBJ2-7
v_call: TRBV27
cdr3_nt: TGTGCCAGCAGCCCACGAGGGGGCCCATACGAGCAGTACTTC
cdr3_aa: CASSPRGGPYEQYF

clone_size: .
d_call: .
j_call: TRBJ1-5
v_call: TRBV20-1
cdr3_nt: TGCAGTGCTAGAGATACCGCGAGACCCCAGCATTTT
cdr3_aa: CSARDTARPQHF

clone_size: .
d_call: .
j_call: TRBJ1-3
v_call: TRBV5-5
cdr3_nt: TGTGCCAGCAGCGCCGGGACAACCTCTGGAAACACCATATATTTT
cdr3_aa: CASSAGTTSGNTIYF

clone_size: many
d_call: TRBD1
j_call: TRBJ1-5
v_call: TRBV5-1
cdr3_nt: TGCGCCAGCAGCTTGGCAGGGGGCGACGGCAATCAGCCCCAGCATTTT
cdr3_aa: CASSLAGGDGNQPQHF

clone_size: many
d_call: TRBD1
j_call: TRBJ2-6
v_call: TRBV20-1
cdr3_nt: TGCAGTGCTACGGGACAGGACGGCTCTGGGGCCAACGTCCTGACTTTC
cdr3_aa: CSATGQDGSGANVLTF

clone_size: .
d_call: .
j_call: TRBJ1-5
v_call: TRBV27
cdr3_nt: TGTGCCAGCAGTTCCAGAAAGAATAGCAATCAGCCCCAGCATTTT
cdr3_aa: CASSSRKNSNQPQHF

clone_size: .
d_call: .
j_call: TRBJ2-2
v_call: TRBV30
cdr3_nt: TGTGCCTGGAGTGAAAACACCGGGGAGCTGTTTTTT
cdr3_aa: CAWSENTGELFF

clone_size: .
d_call: TRBD1
j_call: TRBJ1-1
v_call: TRBV19
cdr3_nt: TGTGCCAGTCAGGGGGCTCGAGAGGCTTTCTTT
cdr3_aa: CASQGAREAFF

clone_size: many
d_call: .
j_call: TRBJ2-5
v_call: TRBV3-1
cdr3_nt: TGTGCCAGCAGCCAAGAGGCCGGTACGGGGACCCAGTACTTC
cdr3_aa: CASSQEAGTGTQYF

clone_size: many
d_call: .
j_call: TRBJ1-2
v_call: TRBV6-6
cdr3_nt: TGTGCCAGCAGTTATTATCCCCCTTGGTGGCACGGCTATGGCTACACCTTC
cdr3_aa: CASSYYPPWWHGYGYTF

clone_size: .
d_call: TRBD1
j_call: TRBJ1-2
v_call: TRBV25-1
cdr3_nt: TGTGCCAGCAGTGAATCCCTACGGACAGGGAACTATGGCTACACCTTC
cdr3_aa: CASSESLRTGNYGYTF

clone_size: few
d_call: .
j_call: TRBJ1-6
v_call: TRBV30
cdr3_nt: TGTGCCTGGCAGGGATGTAGCCTACGAGGCTCACCCCTCCACTTT
cdr3_aa: CAWQGCSLRGSPLHF

clone_size: .
d_call: .
j_call: TRBJ1-4
v_call: TRBV6-5
cdr3_nt: TGTGCCAGCAGTTACGTTCGCACTAATGAAAAACTGTTTTTT
cdr3_aa: CASSYVRTNEKLFF

clone_size: .
d_call: .
j_call: TRBJ1-3
v_call: TRBV7-9
cdr3_nt: TGTGCCAGCGCCACAGCGAACTCTGGAAACACCATATATTTT
cdr3_aa: CASATANSGNTIYF

clone_size: few
d_call: TRBD2
j_call: TRBJ2-1
v_call: TRBV6-1
cdr3_nt: TGTGCCACCCAACGGGGGGGAAATGACTACAATGAGCAGTTCTTC
cdr3_aa: CATQRGGNDYNEQFF

clone_size: .
d_call: .
j_call: TRBJ1-4
v_call: TRBV3-1
cdr3_nt: TGTGCCAGCAGCCAAGGTTATGAAAAACTGTTTTTT
cdr3_aa: CASSQGYEKLFF

clone_size: many
d_call: TRBD1
j_call: TRBJ1-6
v_call: TRBV2
cdr3_nt: TGTGCCAGCAGTGTGACGGGACAGGGTTATTCACCCCTCCACTTT
cdr3_aa: CASSVTGQGYSPLHF

clone_size: many
d_call: TRBD1
j_call: TRBJ1-2
v_call: TRBV10-2
cdr3_nt: TGCGCCAGCAGTGAGCCGGGACAGTACTATGGCTACACCTTC
cdr3_aa: CASSEPGQYYGYTF

clone_size: few
d_call: .
j_call: TRBJ1-5
v_call: TRBV6-2/TRBV6-3
cdr3_nt: TGTGCCAGCGACTTCTCTGGGGGTAATCAGCCCCAGCATTTT
cdr3_aa: CASDFSGGNQPQHF

clone_size: .
d_call: TRBD1
j_call: TRBJ1-2
v_call: TRBV15
cdr3_nt: TGTGCCATCAGCCGGGACAGACTAAACCCCTATGGCTACACCTTC
cdr3_aa: CAISRDRLNPYGYTF

clone_size: few
d_call: .
j_call: TRBJ1-5
v_call: TRBV19
cdr3_nt: TGTGCCAGTAGTCCTTGGGGGTCAGGGTACCAGCCCCAGCATTTT
cdr3_aa: CASSPWGSGYQPQHF

clone_size: .
d_call: .
j_call: TRBJ2-7
v_call: TRBV9
cdr3_nt: TGTGCCAGCAGCGCCACGACAGCTTTGGGGGAGCAGTACTTC
cdr3_aa: CASSATTALGEQYF

clone_size: many
d_call: TRBD2
j_call: TRBJ2-2
v_call: TRBV2
cdr3_nt: TGTGCCAGCAGTGGACTAGCGGGGGTGGCCGGGGAGCTGTTTTTT
cdr3_aa: CASSGLAGVAGELFF

clone_size: many
d_call: .
j_call: TRBJ2-5
v_call: TRBV20-1
cdr3_nt: TGCAGTGCCGCCGGGAGTGGGACCCTACTAGAGACCCAGTACTTC
cdr3_aa: CSAAGSGTLLETQYF

clone_size: many
d_call: .
j_call: TRBJ1-1
v_call: TRBV19
cdr3_nt: TGTGCCAGTACCATGCCGTACGTCGGACAGAACACTGAAGCTTTCTTT
cdr3_aa: CASTMPYVGQNTEAFF

clone_size: few
d_call: .
j_call: TRBJ1-1
v_call: TRBV7-8
cdr3_nt: TGTGCCAGCAGATACCCTGGTACAATTGAAGCTTTCTTT
cdr3_aa: CASRYPGTIEAFF

clone_size: .
d_call: TRBD2
j_call: TRBJ2-7
v_call: TRBV19
cdr3_nt: TGTGCCAGCGGGGGGGCACCCGCCTACGAGCAGTACTTC
cdr3_aa: CASGGAPAYEQYF

clone_size: few
d_call: .
j_call: TRBJ2-3
v_call: TRBV4-2
cdr3_nt: TGTGCCAGCAGCCCTAACTACCTACCCACAGATACGCAGTATTTT
cdr3_aa: CASSPNYLPTDTQYF

clone_size: .
d_call: TRBD2
j_call: TRBJ2-7
v_call: TRBV6-1
cdr3_nt: TGTGCCAGCAGTCCCGTGGTAGCGGGAGACCACGAGCAGTACTTC
cdr3_aa: CASSPVVAGDHEQYF

clone_size: .
d_call: TRBD1
j_call: TRBJ2-1
v_call: TRBV5-1
cdr3_nt: TGCGCCAGCAGCAGTGTAGCGCAGGGGGCAAATGAGCAGTTCTTC
cdr3_aa: CASSSVAQGANEQFF

clone_size: .
d_call: .
j_call: TRBJ1-5
v_call: TRBV2
cdr3_nt: TGTGCCAGCAGTGACAGGCGCCAGGGAAGCAATCAGCCCCAGCATTTT
cdr3_aa: CASSDRRQGSNQPQHF

clone_size: .
d_call: .
j_call: TRBJ1-2
v_call: TRBV20-1
cdr3_nt: TGCAGTACCCAGACACAGGGTCAGGACTATGGCTACACCTTC
cdr3_aa: CSTQTQGQDYGYTF

clone_size: few
d_call: .
j_call: TRBJ1-5
v_call: TRBV14
cdr3_nt: TGTGCCAGCAGCCAACCTGGTGGAGGAGGTCTTCCCCAGCATTTT
cdr3_aa: CASSQPGGGGLPQHF

clone_size: many
d_call: .
j_call: TRBJ2-3
v_call: TRBV10-2
cdr3_nt: TGCGCCGTACGATCCGGGACAATCTACACAGATACGCAGTATTTT
cdr3_aa: CAVRSGTIYTDTQYF

clone_size: .
d_call: .
j_call: TRBJ1-3
v_call: TRBV11-2
cdr3_nt: TGTGCCAGCAGCTTAGTATCGGACACCATATATTTT
cdr3_aa: CASSLVSDTIYF

clone_size: .
d_call: TRBD2
j_call: TRBJ2-1
v_call: TRBV6-5
cdr3_nt: TGTGCCAGCAAGCCAGCGGGGGGGCGGGATGAGCAGTTCTTC
cdr3_aa: CASKPAGGRDEQFF

clone_size: few
d_call: TRBD1
j_call: TRBJ1-5
v_call: TRBV15
cdr3_nt: TGTGCCACCAGCAGTGGGACAGGGCAGCCCCAGCATTTT
cdr3_aa: CATSSGTGQPQHF

clone_size: .
d_call: .
j_call: TRBJ2-3
v_call: TRBV19
cdr3_nt: TGTGCCACTAAACCTCTAGAGGGTAGCACAGATACGCAGTATTTT
cdr3_aa: CATKPLEGSTDTQYF

clone_size: many
d_call: .
j_call: TRBJ2-2
v_call: TRBV24-1
cdr3_nt: TGTGCCACCAGTGTCGCCGGGACAACCGGGGAGCTGTTTTTT
cdr3_aa: CATSVAGTTGELFF

clone_size: few
d_call: .
j_call: TRBJ2-4
v_call: TRBV6-2/TRBV6-3
cdr3_nt: TGTGCCAGCAGTCTGCCGGACAACCCGAAAAACATTCAGTACTTC
cdr3_aa: CASSLPDNPKNIQYF

clone_size: few
d_call: TRBD1
j_call: TRBJ1-1
v_call: TRBV19
cdr3_nt: TGTGCCAGTAGTAGACGACAGGGATTTCCCCAGAACACTGAAGCTTTCTTT
cdr3_aa: CASSRRQGFPQNTEAFF

clone_size: few
d_call: .
j_call: TRBJ2-3
v_call: TRBV10-3
cdr3_nt: TGTGCCAGCAGTGTAGAGGGACCGGTCACAGATACGCAGTATTTT
cdr3_aa: CASSVEGPVTDTQYF

clone_size: many
d_call: .
j_call: TRBJ1-2
v_call: TRBV30
cdr3_nt: TGTGCCTGGAGTCCGAACAGAGCCTCCCCTTATGGCTACACCTTC
cdr3_aa: CAWSPNRASPYGYTF

clone_size: .
d_call: TRBD1
j_call: TRBJ1-1
v_call: TRBV19
cdr3_nt: TGTGCCAGTAGACAACAGGGGGGAAATACTGAAGCTTTCTTT
cdr3_aa: CASRQQGGNTEAFF

clone_size: .
d_call: TRBD2
j_call: TRBJ2-1
v_call: TRBV20-1
cdr3_nt: TGCAGTGCCAGACGTCTAGCGGACTACAATGAGCAGTTCTTC
cdr3_aa: CSARRLADYNEQFF

clone_size: .
d_call: .
j_call: TRBJ1-1
v_call: TRBV19
cdr3_nt: TGTGCCAGTAAAGAGGGAGTGGGCACTGAAGCTTTCTTT
cdr3_aa: CASKEGVGTEAFF

clone_size: .
d_call: TRBD2
j_call: TRBJ2-7
v_call: TRBV6-5
cdr3_nt: TGTGCCAGCAGTTACGGGACTAGCTCCTACGAGCAGTACTTC
cdr3_aa: CASSYGTSSYEQYF

clone_size: many
d_call: .
j_call: TRBJ1-1
v_call: TRBV11-2
cdr3_nt: TGTGCCAGCAGGCTAGGAGGGCCTTGGGCTGAAGCTTTCTTT
cdr3_aa: CASRLGGPWAEAFF

clone_size: .
d_call: .
j_call: TRBJ2-7
v_call: TRBV12-3/TRBV12-4
cdr3_nt: TGTGCCAGCAGTTTAATGCGCCGCTCGCGGCACGAGCAGTACTTC
cdr3_aa: CASSLMRRSRHEQYF

clone_size: few
d_call: TRBD1
j_call: TRBJ1-2
v_call: TRBV6-1
cdr3_nt: TGTGCCAGCAGGACTACAGGGGGAAACTATGGCTACACCTTC
cdr3_aa: CASRTTGGNYGYTF

clone_size: few
d_call: .
j_call: TRBJ2-1
v_call: TRBV11-3
cdr3_nt: TGTGCCAGCAGCCCCGGTCGAAATGAGCAGTTCTTC
cdr3_aa: CASSPGRNEQFF